The rows below give T cell receptor beta chains drawn from one sample of a study of shared clonotypes between healthy human individuals. Sequencing used immunoSEQ multiplex PCR; TCRdb keeps in-frame clones, though not all of them. The sample contains fewer than 400,000 clones, approximately 79% of which appear only once. Sequencing was carried out using memory CD4+ T cells sorted from blood. The source is a man aged 25-40 years in good health. Each CDR3 is given without its conserved first and last residue.

>TRBV28|TRBJ1-4
ASSYGTLTNEKLF
>TRBV5-1|TRBJ2-7
ASSLGVIGSDEQY
>TRBV4-3|TRBJ2-7
ASSQFPTGDTYEQY
>TRBV21-1|TRBJ2-3
ASSKGLAGDGDTQY
>TRBV7-8|TRBJ2-1
ASSLVRAEHNEQF
>TRBV29-1|TRBJ1-2
STSRHNGYT
>TRBV4-3|TRBJ2-1
ASSQGGTGGMAEQF
>TRBV7-9|TRBJ1-1
ASSVDSGTEAF
>TRBV29-1|TRBJ1-2
SVPYNDRVNGYT
>TRBV2|TRBJ1-5
ASSGQWKAQPQH
>TRBV5-4|TRBJ1-3
ASSWSGTEYSGNTIY
>TRBV28|TRBJ2-7
ASSLLTAAYEQY
>TRBV6-5|TRBJ2-3
ASKSGYTDTQY
>TRBV6-5|TRBJ1-2
ASRDSTGSLGGYT
>TRBV6-5|TRBJ1-4
ASSGGGATNEKLF
>TRBV5-8|TRBJ1-1
ASSLDPGGGTEAF
>TRBV14|TRBJ2-2
ASSQAILAGELF
>TRBV15|TRBJ2-7
ATSRDRDGYEQY
>TRBV7-9|TRBJ2-5
ASSFDTQETQY
>TRBV4-3|TRBJ1-2
ASSQSGTGLTYGYT
>TRBV5-5|TRBJ2-7
ASSLQGGTGRLEQY
>TRBV9|TRBJ2-6
ASSGRGQGALGANVLT